This entry lists 11 T cell receptor beta chains sequenced from one sample in a study of blood T cell repertoires in COVID-19. Using immunoSEQ multiplex PCR, the repertoire was profiled, and TCRdb retains in-frame clones only, with some absent. The sample includes some 87,000 clones, 80% to 90% of them seen just once. Sequenced: peripheral blood. The receptors here all came from a human donor with COVID-19, enrolled during active disease. The donor label of this sample is uncertain.

The chain uses TRBV5-1 and TRBJ2-7; D perhaps matches TRBD1 (5 bases). Germline V CDR1 and CDR2: SGHRS, YFSETQ. The CDR3 is made up of 15 amino acids. The V end was cut by 5 bases, the J end by 3 bases, with 18 bases between. The CDR3 is CASRRIQGEYYEQYF. As DNA, the CDR3 is TGCGCCAGCAGGAGGATTCAGGGCGAGTACTACGAGCAGTACTTC. Full variable domain (outside the CDR3, taken from reference TRBV5-1 and TRBJ2-7): KAGVTQTPRYLIKTRGQQVTLSCSPISGHRSVSWYQQTPGQGLQFLFEYFSETQRNKGNFPGRFSGRQFSNSRSEMNVSTLELGDSALYLCASRRIQGEYYEQYFGPGTRLTVT.

The chain has TRBV9 and TRBJ2-3; 7 positions match TRBD1. This CDR3 comprises 15 residues. Germline V gives CDR1 SGDLS, CDR2 YYNGEE. V shed 1 base and J 2 bases; nucleotides not matched to a gene: 4. CDR3: CASSVRQGYTDTQYF. The CDR3, as DNA: TGTGCCAGCAGCGTACGACAGGGTTACACAGATACGCAGTATTTT.

The gene calls are TRBV5-1 and TRBJ1-5; D is uncertain. CDR1 and CDR2 (germline): SGHRS, YFSETQ. V was shortened by 0 bases and J by 3 bases, with 13 bases between the two germline ends. This CDR3 region has 16 residues. CDR3 in amino acids: CASSLGYGPYNQPQHF. The CDR3 DNA is TGCGCCAGCAGCTTGGGTTATGGGCCGTACAATCAGCCCCAGCATTTT.

The rearrangement links TRBV5-1 to TRBJ1-5, with 10 bases that match TRBD1. The V gene's germline CDR1 is SGHRS and CDR2 YFSETQ. V lost 4 bases, J lost 7 bases, and 8 bases stayed unmatched. This CDR3 region has 15 residues. CDR3 bases: TGCGCCAGCAGCCGGGGGACAGGGGCACGCCAGCCCCAGCATTTT. Translated: CASSRGTGARQPQHF.

The gene calls are TRBV5-1 and TRBJ2-5; D is uncertain. V was cut by 0 bases and J by 4 bases, with 7 bases left in between. The CDR3 is 13 amino acids. CDR1 is SGHRS, CDR2 YFSETQ, per germline. CDR3 loop: CASSLGQLETQYF. CDR3 sequence (DNA): TGCGCCAGCAGCTTGGGTCAGTTAGAGACCCAGTACTTC.

The rearrangement uses TRBV7-9 and TRBJ1-2, with TRBD1 as a possible D gene (6 bases). Germline CDR1 SEHNR, CDR2 FQNEAQ (reference sequence). V was cut by 1 base and J by 2 bases, with 14 bases left in between. The CDR3 totals 16 residues. In DNA, the CDR3 is TGTGCCAGCAGCTTAGACCGGAACAGGGAGAACTATGGCTACACCTTC. This encodes CASSLDRNRENYGYTF.

The chain links TRBV7-9 to TRBJ2-1, with D unresolved. V was trimmed by 5 bases and J by 0 bases, leaving 2 bases between them. From germline, CDR1 is SEHNR and CDR2 FQNEAQ (reference sequence). CDR3 length: 12 amino acids. DNA of the CDR3: TGTGCCAGCAGCCACTCCTACAATGAGCAGTTCTTC. Its translation is CASSHSYNEQFF.

This CDR3 reads CASSEMVGVSYEQYF. CDR3 nucleotide sequence: TGTGCCAGCAGTGAAATGGTGGGAGTCTCCTACGAGCAGTACTTC. The chain carries TRBV2 and TRBJ2-7; TRBD2 is a possible D gene (5 bases). In germline, CDR1 is SNHLY, CDR2 FYNNEI. The CDR3 is made up of 15 amino acids. V was trimmed by 2 bases and J by 0 bases, leaving 11 bases between them.

The rearrangement joins TRBV5-1 to TRBJ1-3, with D hard to call. The CDR3 covers 15 residues. V was cut by 1 base and J by 4 bases, with 12 bases left in between. In germline, CDR1 is SGHRS, CDR2 YFSETQ. For the CDR3, the DNA is TGCGCCAGCAGCTTGTTGGAGGGTACGGGAAACACCATATATTTT. Translation gives CASSLLEGTGNTIYF.

The V call is TRBV5-4, the J call TRBJ1-4; D may be TRBD1 (6 bases). The CDR3 covers 14 residues. V lost 7 bases and J lost 4, with 14 bases in between. Germline-derived CDR1 and CDR2 are SGHNT and YYREEE (reference sequence). As DNA, the CDR3 is TGTGCCAGCCGAACAGGGTTGGGTAATGAAAAACTGTTTTTT. It yields the protein CASRTGLGNEKLFF. The full variable domain, rest sourced from reference TRBV5-4 and TRBJ1-4, is ETGVTQSPTHLIKTRGQQVTLRCSSQSGHNTVSWYQQALGQGPQFIFQYYREEENGRGNFPPRFSGLQFPNYSSELNVNALELDDSALYLCASRTGLGNEKLFFGSGTQLSVL.

The V and J genes are TRBV10-3 and TRBJ2-7; 8 positions agree with TRBD1. V lost 11 bases to trimming and J lost 2 bases; unmatched junction nucleotides: 5. The CDR3 runs to 12 residues. Germline V CDR1 and CDR2: ENHRY, SYGVKD. The CDR3 protein is CAVTGEPYEQYF. The CDR3 nucleotides read TGTGCCGTGACAGGGGAACCCTACGAGCAGTACTTC.